Below, 5 T cell receptor beta chains from the same sample are listed, as sequenced in a study of T cell responses to AZD1222 COVID-19 vaccine. The protocol was immunoSEQ multiplex PCR, while the TCRdb copy is restricted to in-frame clones and leaves out a portion. Of some 100,000 clones listed, about nine tenths are singletons. This specimen consisted of peripheral blood, obtained on day 0 of AZD1222 vaccination. The source is an adult in good health.

The chain carries TRBV6-5 and TRBJ2-7; TRBD1 matches at 11 bases. Trimming took 6 bases from V and 3 from J; bases not matched to a gene: 7. Germline CDR1 is MNHEY and CDR2 is SVGAGI. The CDR3 is made up of 15 amino acids. CDR3 region: CASSPRTGGNYEQYF. CDR3 DNA sequence: TGTGCCAGCAGCCCCAGGACAGGGGGCAACTACGAGCAGTACTTC.

The gene calls are TRBV13 and TRBJ2-7; D possibly corresponds to TRBD2 (6 bases). V shed 2 bases and J shed 0 bases, with 17 bases lying between them. The germline gives CDR1 PRHDT, CDR2 FYEKMQ (reference sequence). The CDR3 sequence is 17 residues long. The CDR3 region is CASSLNHAGGFSYEQYF. As DNA, the CDR3 is TGTGCCAGCAGCTTAAATCATGCCGGGGGTTTCTCCTACGAGCAGTACTTC.

This chain links TRBV16 with TRBJ1-6; D is uncertain. Germline V gene sequence: CDR1 KGHSY, CDR2 FQNENV. V shed 4 bases and J shed 10 bases, with 11 bases lying between them. The length of the CDR3 is 13 residues. The CDR3 region has the DNA TGTGCCAGCAGCCGCGAACGGGGATCACCCCTCCACTTT. This translates into CASSRERGSPLHF.

This chain connects TRBV30 to TRBJ1-2, with D maybe TRBD1 (6 bases). This CDR3 has 19 residues. V shed 0 bases and J shed 4 bases, with 27 bases lying between them. CDR1 and CDR2 (germline): GTSNPN, SVGIG (reference sequence). CDR3 DNA sequence: TGTGCCTGGAGTGTACCAGGGGTTAGTTCCCGGTCGGGTTCCTATGGCTACACCTTC. Translating gives CAWSVPGVSSRSGSYGYTF.

This chain joins TRBV7-2 and TRBJ1-1, with 7 bases identical to TRBD1. Germline values: CDR1 SGHTA, CDR2 FQGNSA. Trimming cost V 6 bases and J 4 bases; bases outside gene matches: 8. The CDR3 extends over 14 amino acids. CDR3 region: CASSYQGVGTEAFF. CDR3 DNA sequence: TGTGCCAGCAGTTACCAGGGGGTAGGCACTGAAGCTTTCTTT.